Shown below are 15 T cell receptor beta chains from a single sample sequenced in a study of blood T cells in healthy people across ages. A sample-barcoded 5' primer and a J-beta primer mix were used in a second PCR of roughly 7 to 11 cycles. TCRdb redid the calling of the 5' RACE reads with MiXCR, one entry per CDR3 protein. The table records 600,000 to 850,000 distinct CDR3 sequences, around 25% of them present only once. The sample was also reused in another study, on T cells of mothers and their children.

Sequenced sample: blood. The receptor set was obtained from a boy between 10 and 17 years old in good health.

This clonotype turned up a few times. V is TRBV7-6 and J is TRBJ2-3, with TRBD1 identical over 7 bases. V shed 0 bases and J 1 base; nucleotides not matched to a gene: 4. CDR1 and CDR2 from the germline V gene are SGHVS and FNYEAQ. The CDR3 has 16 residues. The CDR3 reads CASSLARGGGTDTQYF. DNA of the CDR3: TGTGCCAGCAGCTTAGCCAGAGGGGGCGGCACAGATACGCAGTATTTT.

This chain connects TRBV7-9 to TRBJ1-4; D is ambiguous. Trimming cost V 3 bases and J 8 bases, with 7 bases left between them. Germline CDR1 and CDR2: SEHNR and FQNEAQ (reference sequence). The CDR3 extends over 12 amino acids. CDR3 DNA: TGTGCCAGCAGCTTTACCGACGAAAAACTGTTTTTT. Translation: CASSFTDEKLFF.

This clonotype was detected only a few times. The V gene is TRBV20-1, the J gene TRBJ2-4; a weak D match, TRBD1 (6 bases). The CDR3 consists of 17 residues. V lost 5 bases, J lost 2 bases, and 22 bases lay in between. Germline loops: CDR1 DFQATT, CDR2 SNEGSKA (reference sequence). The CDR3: CSADLVYSGATKNIQYF. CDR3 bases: TGCAGTGCTGACTTAGTGTATTCAGGGGCAACCAAAAACATTCAGTACTTC.

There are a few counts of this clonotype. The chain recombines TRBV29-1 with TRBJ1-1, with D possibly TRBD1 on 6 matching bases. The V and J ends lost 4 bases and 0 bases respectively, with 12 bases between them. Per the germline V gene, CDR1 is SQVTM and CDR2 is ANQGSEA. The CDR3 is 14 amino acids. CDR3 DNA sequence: TGCAGCGTTGTGACAGGTTCAATGAACACTGAAGCTTTCTTT. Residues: CSVVTGSMNTEAFF. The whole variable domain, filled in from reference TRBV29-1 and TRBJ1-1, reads SAVISQKPSRDICQRGTSLTIQCQVDSQVTMMFWYRQQPGQSLTLIATANQGSEATYESGFVIDKFPISRPNLTFSTLTVSNMSPEDSSIYLCSVVTGSMNTEAFFGQGTRLTVV.

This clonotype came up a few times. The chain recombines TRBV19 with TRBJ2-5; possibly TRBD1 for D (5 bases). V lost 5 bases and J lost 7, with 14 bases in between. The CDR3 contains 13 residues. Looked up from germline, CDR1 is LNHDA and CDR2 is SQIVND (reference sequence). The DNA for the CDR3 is TGTGCCAGTAGTGCTGGGCAGGGTAGGACCCAGTACTTC. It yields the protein CASSAGQGRTQYF.

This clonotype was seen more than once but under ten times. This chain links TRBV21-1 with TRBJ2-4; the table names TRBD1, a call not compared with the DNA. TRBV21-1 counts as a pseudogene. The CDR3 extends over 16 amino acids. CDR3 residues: CASSTRTFLAKNIQYF. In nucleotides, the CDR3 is TGTGCCAGCAGCACCCGGACATTCCTAGCCAAAAACATTCAGTACTTC.

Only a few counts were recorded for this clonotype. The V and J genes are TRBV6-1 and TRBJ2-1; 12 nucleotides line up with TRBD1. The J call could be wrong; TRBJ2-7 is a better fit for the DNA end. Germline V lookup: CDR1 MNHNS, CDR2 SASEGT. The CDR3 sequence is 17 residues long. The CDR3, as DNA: TGTGCCAGCAGTGAACGGGGACAGGGGGCGAGGTCCTACGAGCAGTACTTC. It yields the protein CASSERGQGARSYEQYF.

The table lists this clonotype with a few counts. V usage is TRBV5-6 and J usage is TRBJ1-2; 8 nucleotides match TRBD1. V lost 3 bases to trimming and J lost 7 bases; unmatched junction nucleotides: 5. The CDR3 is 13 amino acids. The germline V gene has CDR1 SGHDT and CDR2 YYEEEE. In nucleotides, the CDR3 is TGTGCCAGCAGCTCCTCGGACAGGGTTGGCTACACCTTC. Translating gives CASSSSDRVGYTF.

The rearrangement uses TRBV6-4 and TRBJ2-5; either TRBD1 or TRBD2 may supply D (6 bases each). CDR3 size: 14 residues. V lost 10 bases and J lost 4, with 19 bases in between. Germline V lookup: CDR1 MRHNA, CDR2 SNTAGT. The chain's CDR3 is CAIRGGLSRETQYF. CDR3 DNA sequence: TGTGCCATCAGAGGGGGGCTATCGAGAGAGACCCAGTACTTC.

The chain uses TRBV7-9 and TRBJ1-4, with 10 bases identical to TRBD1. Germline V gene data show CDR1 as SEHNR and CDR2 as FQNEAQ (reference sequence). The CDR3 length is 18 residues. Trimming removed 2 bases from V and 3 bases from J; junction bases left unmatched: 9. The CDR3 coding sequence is TGTGCCAGCAGCTTATTAGGACAGGGGGAATCATCTAATGAAAAACTGTTTTTT. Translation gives CASSLLGQGESSNEKLFF. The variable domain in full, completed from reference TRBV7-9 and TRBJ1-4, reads DTGVSQNPRHKITKRGQNVTFRCDPISEHNRLYWYRQTLGQGPEFLTYFQNEAQLEKSRLLSDRFSAERPKGSFSTLEIQRTEQGDSAMYLCASSLLGQGESSNEKLFFGSGTQLSVL.

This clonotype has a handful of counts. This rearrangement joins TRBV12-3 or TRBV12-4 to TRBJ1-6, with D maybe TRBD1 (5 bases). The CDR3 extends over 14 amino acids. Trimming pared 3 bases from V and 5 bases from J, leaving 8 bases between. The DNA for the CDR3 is TGTGCCAGCAGTTTTGAGGGGAATAATTCACCCCTCCACTTT. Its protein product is CASSFEGNNSPLHF.

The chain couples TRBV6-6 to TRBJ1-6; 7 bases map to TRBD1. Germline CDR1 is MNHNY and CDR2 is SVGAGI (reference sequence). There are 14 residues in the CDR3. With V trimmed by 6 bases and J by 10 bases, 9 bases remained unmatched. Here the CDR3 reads CASRAGGQESPLHF. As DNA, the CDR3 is TGTGCCAGCAGAGCGGGCGGACAGGAATCACCCCTCCACTTT.

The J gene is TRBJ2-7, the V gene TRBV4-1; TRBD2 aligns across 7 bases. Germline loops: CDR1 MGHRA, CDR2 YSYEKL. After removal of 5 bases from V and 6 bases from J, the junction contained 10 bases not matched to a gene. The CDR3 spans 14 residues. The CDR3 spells CASSAWAGVGEQYF. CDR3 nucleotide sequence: TGCGCCAGCAGCGCTTGGGCGGGAGTTGGCGAGCAGTACTTC.

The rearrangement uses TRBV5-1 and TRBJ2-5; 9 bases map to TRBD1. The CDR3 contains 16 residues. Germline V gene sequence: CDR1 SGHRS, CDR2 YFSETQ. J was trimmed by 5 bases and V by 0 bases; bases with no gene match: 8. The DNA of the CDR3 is TGCGCCAGCAGCTTGGGTACCGGGACAGGGAGCGAGACCCAGTACTTC. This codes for CASSLGTGTGSETQYF.

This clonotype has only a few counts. CDR3 region: CASSLPGGFDTQYF. Here the CDR3 DNA reads TGTGCCAGCAGCCTACCCGGGGGCTTCGATACGCAGTATTTT. This sequence joins TRBV14 and TRBJ2-3; D is tentatively TRBD1 or TRBD2 (6 bases each). Germline CDR1 and CDR2: SGHDN and FVKESK. V was shortened by 4 bases and J by 6 bases, with 14 bases between the two germline ends. The CDR3 totals 14 residues.